Each of the 20 T cell receptor beta chains below was sequenced from the same sample in a study of graft-versus-host responses after intestinal transplantation. Libraries were prepared by immunoSEQ multiplex PCR; TCRdb keeps only in-frame clonotypes and omits some of them. Among tens of thousands of clones, 70% to 85% were seen once, and the ten largest hold roughly 18%. Antigens of these TCRs are unknown. Sample: unstimulated CD8+ T cells sorted from spleen or lymph node cells, taken before intestinal transplant. These TCRs come from a human donor who received an intestinal transplant.

CDR3 amino acids: CASSALAGGETQYF. DNA for the CDR3: TGTGCCAGCAGCGCACTAGCGGGAGGAGAGACCCAGTACTTC. The chain employs TRBV2 and TRBJ2-5; TRBD2 agrees at 12 bases. Germline CDR1 reads SNHLY; CDR2 reads FYNNEI. V was pared by 6 bases and J by 4 bases, with 3 bases of the junction left unmatched. This CDR3 is 14 amino acids long.

The V gene is TRBV5-1, the J gene TRBJ2-7; the match to TRBD2 covers 10 bases. V lost 4 bases and J lost 3; bases outside the gene matches: 4. Looked up from germline, CDR1 is SGHRS and CDR2 is YFSETQ. The length of the CDR3 is 14 residues. The CDR3 region is CASSTGLADYEQYF. The CDR3 bases are TGCGCCAGCAGCACCGGACTAGCGGACTACGAGCAGTACTTC.

The chain carries TRBV9 and TRBJ2-7; tentatively, D is TRBD2 (6 bases). The CDR3 is 16 amino acids. Germline CDR1 is SGDLS and CDR2 is YYNGEE. The V and J ends lost 0 bases and 2 bases respectively, with 15 bases between them. This CDR3 is CASSVAGSGSPYEQYF. CDR3 bases: TGTGCCAGCAGCGTAGCCGGGAGCGGATCCCCCTACGAGCAGTACTTC.

This clone was seen more than once but under ten times. The same CDR3 arises from other DNA sequences in this sample as well. The rearrangement joins TRBV5-4 to TRBJ1-5; D unresolved. Trimming removed 0 bases from V and 6 bases from J, with 7 bases in between. Germline CDR1 is SGHNT and CDR2 is YYREEE (reference sequence). This CDR3 spans 13 amino acids. The CDR3 DNA follows: TGTGCCAGCAGCTTGGACCGGGGTCAGCCCCAGCATTTT. Translation gives CASSLDRGQPQHF.

This clone was found once. CDR3 DNA sequence: TGCGCCAGCAGCCAAGGACAGGGGGCTGCTGAGCAGTTCTTC. Translating gives CASSQGQGAAEQFF. The chain links TRBV4-1 to TRBJ2-1; 10 nucleotides match TRBD1. The CDR3 has 14 residues. Germline values: CDR1 MGHRA, CDR2 YSYEKL. Germline trimming cut 1 base from V and 9 bases from J; bases unmatched to any gene: 3.

The rearrangement uses TRBV6-4 and TRBJ2-1, with 9 bases lining up with TRBD2. The germline V gene encodes CDR1 MRHNA and CDR2 SNTAGT. This CDR3 region has 14 residues. V lost 6 bases to trimming and J lost 7 bases; unmatched junction nucleotides: 7. CDR3 residues: CASSPMAGGNEQFF. DNA for the CDR3: TGTGCCAGCAGCCCTATGGCGGGGGGGAATGAGCAGTTCTTC.

For this clone: Sequence at one end of the junction differs from germline and may be a read error. The chain has TRBV27 and TRBJ1-2; TRBD1 is a possible D gene (6 bases). Per germline, CDR1 MNHEY and CDR2 SMNVEV (reference sequence). The CDR3 loop spans 15 amino acids. The CDR3 DNA follows: TGTACCAGCAGTTTCGGGGGGCAAAGGGGGTATGGCTACACCTTC. It yields the protein CTSSFGGQRGYGYTF.

The chain carries TRBV10-1 and TRBJ2-7, with 8 nucleotides matching TRBD1. V lost 4 bases to trimming and J lost 2 bases; unmatched junction nucleotides: 16. Germline lookup yields CDR1 WNHNN and CDR2 SYGVQD (reference sequence). This CDR3 is 18 amino acids long. The CDR3 nucleotides are TGCGCCAGCAGTGGGCCTAGCCGGGACAGGCCTGGAACCTACGAGCAGTACTTC. Protein product: CASSGPSRDRPGTYEQYF.

The chain carries TRBV28 and TRBJ2-1, with D possibly matching TRBD2 (5 bases). Germline V gives CDR1 MDHEN, CDR2 SYDVKM. The CDR3 has 15 residues. V was cut by 1 base and J by 5 bases, with 12 bases left in between. The chain's CDR3 is CASSLSGEPHNEQFF. For the CDR3, the DNA is TGTGCCAGCAGTTTATCCGGGGAACCTCACAATGAGCAGTTCTTC. Together with reference TRBV28 and TRBJ2-1, the CDR3 gives the full variable domain: DVKVTQSSRYLVKRTGEKVFLECVQDMDHENMFWYRQDPGLGLRLIYFSYDVKMKEKGDIPEGYSVSREKKERFSLILESASTNQTSMYLCASSLSGEPHNEQFFGPGTRLTVL.

The CDR3 bases are TGCGCCAGCAGCTTGGGGACAGAAGGGTACGAGCAGTACTTC. Its protein product is CASSLGTEGYEQYF. J is TRBJ2-7 and V is TRBV5-1, with D possibly TRBD1 on 6 matching bases. Trimming removed 0 bases from V and 4 bases from J, with 11 bases in between. Germline values: CDR1 SGHRS, CDR2 YFSETQ. The CDR3 consists of 14 residues.

The V call is TRBV6-1, the J call TRBJ1-1; 7 positions agree with TRBD1. The CDR3 spans 13 residues. Germline loops: CDR1 MNHNS, CDR2 SASEGT. Trimming took 7 bases from V and 5 from J; bases not matched to a gene: 7. CDR3 nucleotide sequence: TGTGCCAGCAAAGACAGGGAAGGTACTGAAGCTTTCTTT. It encodes CASKDREGTEAFF.

This rearrangement joins TRBV9 to TRBJ2-1; 7 bases agree with TRBD2. V was clipped by 0 bases and J by 9 bases; unmatched bases: 9. This CDR3 comprises 15 residues. The germline V gene encodes CDR1 SGDLS and CDR2 YYNGEE. CDR3 in DNA: TGTGCCAGCAGCGTAGATGGCGGGGGTGGTGGTGAGCAGTTCTTC. Amino acids: CASSVDGGGGGEQFF.

This clone has only a few counts. This chain links TRBV21-1 with TRBJ2-7; whether TRBD2, the table's D call, matches the DNA was not checked. TRBV21-1 is an annotated pseudogene. The CDR3 runs to 15 residues. The CDR3 loop reads CASSRLAGGSYEQYF. In DNA form, the CDR3 reads TGTGCCAGCAGCCGACTAGCGGGGGGGTCCTACGAGCAGTACTTC.

The chain is built from TRBV2 and TRBJ2-1, with a weak D call TRBD2 (6 bases). The CDR3 loop spans 14 amino acids. The germline gives CDR1 SNHLY, CDR2 FYNNEI. The V end lost 4 bases, the J end lost 2 bases, and 9 bases lay between the germline ends. Written as DNA, the CDR3 is TGTGCCAGCAGTGGAAGACTAGCCTACAATGAGCAGTTCTTC. Translation gives CASSGRLAYNEQFF. The full variable domain, rest sourced from reference TRBV2 and TRBJ2-1, is EPEVTQTPSHQVTQMGQEVILRCVPISNHLYFYWYRQILGQKVEFLVSFYNNEISEKSEIFDDQFSVERPDGSNFTLKIRSTKLEDSAMYFCASSGRLAYNEQFFGPGTRLTVL.

This clone has more than one count but fewer than ten. The chain has TRBV2 and TRBJ1-1, with TRBD1 as a possible D gene (6 bases). V lost 9 bases, J lost 11 bases, and 16 bases lay in between. CDR1 SNHLY and CDR2 FYNNEI come from the germline V gene. The CDR3 is 11 amino acids. CDR3 bases: TGTGCCAGGAGGGTCACAGGGACGGCTTTCTTT. Translating gives CARRVTGTAFF.

The gene calls are TRBV7-9 and TRBJ1-4; D not certain. V gave up 5 bases and J gave up 4 bases, with 11 bases separating them. The CDR3 contains 14 residues. CDR1 and CDR2 from the germline V gene are SEHNR and FQNEAQ (reference sequence). CDR3: CASSPQNFNEKLFF. As DNA, the CDR3 is TGTGCCAGCAGCCCACAGAACTTTAATGAAAAACTGTTTTTT. Using reference TRBV7-9 and TRBJ1-4 for the parts outside the CDR3, the full variable domain is DTGVSQNPRHKITKRGQNVTFRCDPISEHNRLYWYRQTLGQGPEFLTYFQNEAQLEKSRLLSDRFSAERPKGSFSTLEIQRTEQGDSAMYLCASSPQNFNEKLFFGSGTQLSVL.

The V and J genes are TRBV27 and TRBJ2-7, with 7 nucleotides matching TRBD2. CDR1 is MNHEY, CDR2 SMNVEV, per germline (reference sequence). The CDR3 has 16 residues. The V gene end was trimmed by 4 bases and the J gene end by 4 bases; junction bases not matched to a gene: 13. Here the CDR3 reads CASSSPWGGRGYEQYF. The DNA for the CDR3 is TGTGCCAGCAGTTCCCCGTGGGGCGGGAGAGGTTACGAGCAGTACTTC.

The J gene is TRBJ2-3, the V gene TRBV9; 7 bases line up with TRBD2. After removal of 4 bases from V and 0 bases from J, the junction contained 17 bases not matched to a gene. CDR1 is SGDLS, CDR2 YYNGEE, per germline. The CDR3 has 19 amino acids. This CDR3 is CASSPNTGRLAASTDTQYF. CDR3 sequence (DNA): TGTGCCAGCAGCCCGAACACGGGTAGACTAGCAGCTAGCACAGATACGCAGTATTTT.

CDR3 coding DNA: TGTGCCAGCAGGCCCAGCTCCTACAATGAGCAGTTCTTC. Amino acids: CASRPSSYNEQFF. The gene calls are TRBV6-1 and TRBJ2-1; D gene unclear. Trimming removed 6 bases from V and 0 bases from J, with 6 bases in between. Germline lookup yields CDR1 MNHNS and CDR2 SASEGT. The CDR3 length is 13 residues.

V gene TRBV27 combines with J gene TRBJ2-7, with 7 bases lining up with TRBD2. CDR1 MNHEY and CDR2 SMNVEV come from the germline V gene (reference sequence). V shed 5 bases and J 1 base; nucleotides not matched to a gene: 14. The CDR3 is 17 amino acids. CDR3 sequence: CASSPPKQRGWSYEQYF. CDR3 nucleotide sequence: TGTGCCAGCAGTCCCCCGAAGCAGCGGGGTTGGTCCTACGAGCAGTACTTC.